The 25 T cell receptor beta chains below all came from one sample that was sequenced in a study of T cell repertoires in ileal Crohn's disease. The repertoire was sequenced with immunoSEQ multiplex PCR; TCRdb's copy has only in-frame clones and lacks some. The data show approximately 15,000 clones, around two thirds seen once. Source material: ileal tissue. All receptors come from an adult with Crohn's disease.

This clone turned up a few times. The chain has TRBV27 and TRBJ1-3, with TRBD1 matching over 9 bases. Trimming took 5 bases from V and 5 from J; bases not matched to a gene: 4. The CDR3 runs to 14 residues. CDR1 and CDR2 from the germline V gene are MNHEY and SMNVEV (reference sequence). In DNA, the CDR3 is TGTGCCAGCAGTGCCGGGACAGGGAGAAACACCATATATTTT. It specifies CASSAGTGRNTIYF.

The rearrangement uses TRBV18 and TRBJ1-1; the D gene is possibly TRBD1 (5 bases). Deletions cut 5 bases from V and 1 base from J, with 8 bases between. The CDR3 spans 13 residues. Germline V CDR1 and CDR2: KGHSH, LQKENI. The CDR3 DNA follows: TGTGCCAGCTCAACGACAGCGAACACTGAAGCTTTCTTT. Amino acid sequence: CASSTTANTEAFF.

This clone was counted a few times. V usage is TRBV6-5 and J usage is TRBJ2-5; 7 positions agree with TRBD2. Germline values: CDR1 MNHEY, CDR2 SVGAGI. With 6 bases clipped from V and 4 bases from J, the junction kept 5 bases outside the gene matches. The CDR3 length is 13 residues. The CDR3 reads CASSSGTIETQYF. In nucleotides, the CDR3 is TGTGCCAGCAGCTCCGGGACTATAGAGACCCAGTACTTC.

The sample holds a few counts of this clone. The rearrangement uses TRBV5-6 and TRBJ2-2; weak D call: TRBD1 (6 bases). This CDR3 is built from 15 residues. CDR1 is SGHDT, CDR2 YYEEEE, per germline. V dropped 2 bases and J dropped 3 bases, with 11 bases sitting between them. This chain's CDR3 is CASSFGQGYTGELFF. The CDR3 bases are TGTGCCAGCAGCTTCGGGCAGGGGTACACCGGGGAGCTGTTTTTT.

The chain uses TRBV28 and TRBJ2-3; D perhaps matches TRBD2 (5 bases). CDR1 is MDHEN and CDR2 is SYDVKM in the germline V gene. V was shortened by 2 bases and J by 4 bases, with 7 bases between the two germline ends. The CDR3 runs to 13 residues. Here the CDR3 DNA reads TGTGCCAGCAGTTTACTAGCCGCAGATACGCAGTATTTT. This codes for CASSLLAADTQYF.

This clone was counted a few times. The chain carries TRBV30 and TRBJ1-1, with no clear D. Trimming removed 3 bases at V and 5 bases at J, with 7 bases between. The length of the CDR3 is 11 residues. Germline values: CDR1 GTSNPN, CDR2 SVGIG (reference sequence). The CDR3 DNA sequence: TGTGCCTGGAGCCCGGTTACTGAAGCTTTCTTT. Protein sequence: CAWSPVTEAFF.

The chain joins TRBV15 to TRBJ2-1; 8 bases match TRBD1. J lost 0 bases, V lost 5 bases, and 6 bases had no gene match. The CDR3 runs 16 residues. Germline CDR1 reads LNHNV; CDR2 reads YYDKDF (reference sequence). The CDR3 coding sequence is TGTGCCACCAGCGGCCGGGACAGGAGCTCCTACAATGAGCAGTTCTTC. The encoded protein is CATSGRDRSSYNEQFF.

This clone was found a few times. This chain uses TRBV6-1 with TRBJ1-6, with D unresolved. V lost 5 bases, J lost 7 bases, and 12 bases lay in between. The V gene's germline CDR1 is MNHNS and CDR2 SASEGT. This CDR3 spans 14 amino acids. The CDR3 region has the DNA TGTGCCAGCAGTCCCCAACGGGAGAATTCACCCCTCCACTTT. The encoded protein is CASSPQRENSPLHF.

The chain links TRBV28 to TRBJ2-3; 8 bases line up with TRBD1. The CDR3 contains 16 residues. Germline loops: CDR1 MDHEN, CDR2 SYDVKM. V shed 3 bases, J shed 4 bases, and the junction held 9 bases outside the gene matches. CDR3 residues: CASSFSWTGMADTQYF. The CDR3 bases are TGTGCCAGCAGTTTTTCCTGGACAGGGATGGCAGATACGCAGTATTTT.

There are a few counts of this clone. This chain links TRBV7-9 with TRBJ2-2, with a tentative D call TRBD1 (6 bases). Trimming shortened V by 5 bases and J by 1 base, and 17 bases separated the two germline ends. The CDR3 spans 17 residues. From germline, CDR1 is SEHNR and CDR2 FQNEAQ (reference sequence). CDR3 nucleotide sequence: TGTGCCAGCAGCCGCCACCACAGGGATGGGAACACCGGGGAGCTGTTTTTT. Encoded protein: CASSRHHRDGNTGELFF.

The J gene is TRBJ2-7, the V gene TRBV2; D is possibly TRBD2 (5 bases). The germline V and J ends were trimmed by 3 bases and 2 bases, with 14 bases remaining between them. This CDR3 comprises 15 residues. The V gene's germline CDR1 is SNHLY and CDR2 FYNNEI. The CDR3 sequence is CASSDWISGTYEQYF. CDR3 DNA sequence: TGTGCCAGCAGTGATTGGATCAGCGGAACCTACGAGCAGTACTTC.

The rearrangement uses TRBV14 and TRBJ2-3, with 9 bases lining up with TRBD2. The CDR3 loop spans 17 amino acids. V lost 2 bases to trimming and J lost 5 bases; unmatched junction nucleotides: 11. The germline V gene encodes CDR1 SGHDN and CDR2 FVKESK. The CDR3 DNA sequence: TGTGCCAGCAGCCAACCTCGGCGGGGGGGGAGTCGAGATACGCAGTATTTT. The encoded protein is CASSQPRRGGSRDTQYF.

The chain joins TRBV5-1 to TRBJ1-1; 7 bases are a match to TRBD1. The CDR3 length is 14 residues. Germline CDR1 SGHRS, CDR2 YFSETQ. J was trimmed by 4 bases and V by 0 bases; bases with no gene match: 3. The CDR3: CASSLEGGGTEAFF. DNA of the CDR3: TGCGCCAGCAGCTTGGAAGGGGGCGGCACTGAAGCTTTCTTT. Variable domain in full (rest from reference TRBV5-1 and TRBJ1-1): KAGVTQTPRYLIKTRGQQVTLSCSPISGHRSVSWYQQTPGQGLQFLFEYFSETQRNKGNFPGRFSGRQFSNSRSEMNVSTLELGDSALYLCASSLEGGGTEAFFGQGTRLTVV.

The chain carries TRBV5-6 and TRBJ1-2; 8 bases map to TRBD1. Looked up from germline, CDR1 is SGHDT and CDR2 is YYEEEE. This CDR3 region has 15 residues. V gave up 0 bases and J gave up 6 bases; unmatched junction bases: 7. The CDR3 region has the DNA TGTGCCAGCAGCTTGGGTGGGACAGGCACGGATGGCTACACCTTC. It yields the protein CASSLGGTGTDGYTF. Variable domain in full (rest from reference TRBV5-6 and TRBJ1-2): DAGVTQSPTHLIKTRGQQVTLRCSPKSGHDTVSWYQQALGQGPQFIFQYYEEEERQRGNFPDRFSGHQFPNYSSELNVNALLLGDSALYLCASSLGGTGTDGYTFGSGTRLTVV.

This CDR3 reads CASSPGTGGSGANVLTF. In DNA, the CDR3 is TGTGCCAGCTCACCAGGGACAGGGGGCTCCGGGGCCAACGTCCTGACTTTC. This chain uses TRBV18 with TRBJ2-6; TRBD1 aligns across 12 bases. V was clipped by 2 bases and J by 4 bases; unmatched bases: 3. This CDR3 is built from 17 residues. Germline assignment: CDR1 KGHSH and CDR2 LQKENI.

This sequence joins TRBV6-4 and TRBJ2-1; 7 bases match TRBD1. Germline loops: CDR1 MRHNA, CDR2 SNTAGT. After removal of 5 bases from V and 4 bases from J, the junction contained 5 bases not matched to a gene. The CDR3 consists of 14 residues. The CDR3 sequence is CASSSGTEYNEQFF. CDR3 coding DNA: TGTGCCAGCAGTTCCGGGACAGAATACAATGAGCAGTTCTTC.

This clone was counted only a few times. This chain links TRBV6-5 with TRBJ1-1, with D tentatively TRBD1 (5 bases). In germline, CDR1 is MNHEY, CDR2 SVGAGI. The CDR3 runs to 13 residues. Trimming took 2 bases from V and 4 from J, leaving 8 bases between them. The DNA of the CDR3 is TGTGCCAGCAGTTACGGGGGAGGCACTGAAGCTTTCTTT. Amino acid sequence: CASSYGGGTEAFF.

The CDR3 DNA is TGTGCCAGCAGTGAAGGGGCCCCCGCGCCCCAGCATTTT. It translates to CASSEGAPAPQHF. V and J are TRBV6-1 and TRBJ1-5, with D hard to call. Germline V lookup: CDR1 MNHNS, CDR2 SASEGT. This CDR3 has 13 residues. The V and J ends lost 1 base and 9 bases respectively, with 10 bases between them.

About this clone itself: Germline and junction disagree at one end, which may indicate a read error. The rearrangement joins TRBV7-7 to TRBJ2-3; maybe TRBD2 (6 bases). CDR1 is SSHAT and CDR2 is FNYEAQ in the germline V gene (reference sequence). CDR3 size: 15 residues. The CDR3 nucleotides are TGTGCTAGCAGCTTAGGAGGGTCTAGCGCAGATACGCAGTATTTT. Protein sequence: CASSLGGSSADTQYF. Full variable domain (outside the CDR3, taken from reference TRBV7-7 and TRBJ2-3): GAGVSQSPRYKVTKRGQDVTLRCDPISSHATLYWYQQALGQGPEFLTYFNYEAQPDKSGLPSDRFSAERPEGSISTLTIQRTEQRDSAMYRCASSLGGSSADTQYFGPGTRLTVL.

Only a few counts were recorded for this clone. In the same sample, other DNA sequences code for this CDR3. This sequence joins TRBV9 and TRBJ1-2; D ambiguous. V dropped 0 bases and J dropped 5 bases, with 8 bases sitting between them. CDR3 length: 13 residues. Germline CDR1 SGDLS, CDR2 YYNGEE. As DNA, the CDR3 is TGTGCCAGCAGCGTAGCTGGCAGGTATGGCTACACCTTC. It translates to CASSVAGRYGYTF.

The gene calls are TRBV5-1 and TRBJ1-1, with 7 bases aligning to TRBD1. Trimming cost V 3 bases and J 6 bases; bases outside gene matches: 11. There are 15 residues in the CDR3. Germline lookup yields CDR1 SGHRS and CDR2 YFSETQ. The CDR3, as DNA: TGCGCCAGCAGCTCAATAGGGGGCGCGGTCTCTGAAGCTTTCTTT. Translation: CASSSIGGAVSEAFF.

The CDR3 nucleotides read TGTGCCAGCAGTGAACAATTGGGCAGTACCGGCATTGGCTACACCTTC. It yields the protein CASSEQLGSTGIGYTF. The rearrangement joins TRBV6-1 to TRBJ1-2; no definite D call. Trimming left V 2 bases short and J 7 bases short, with 20 bases between. Germline-derived CDR1 and CDR2 are MNHNS and SASEGT. The CDR3 runs 16 residues.

The chain carries TRBV2 and TRBJ2-4; perhaps TRBD1 as D (6 bases). The CDR3 consists of 16 residues. Germline CDR1 SNHLY, CDR2 FYNNEI. The V gene lost 5 bases and the J gene lost 2 bases, with 16 bases spanning the gap. Here the CDR3 reads CASSSQGLGSKNIQYF. The CDR3 nucleotides are TGTGCCAGCAGTTCCCAGGGGCTGGGGTCCAAAAACATTCAGTACTTC.

This clone was found a few times. The chain carries TRBV6-4 and TRBJ2-6; a possible D gene is TRBD1 (5 bases). The CDR3 covers 15 residues. The germline V gene encodes CDR1 MRHNA and CDR2 SNTAGT. Trimming took 2 bases from V and 0 from J, leaving 5 bases between them. The CDR3 is CASSDDSSGANVLTF. DNA for the CDR3: TGTGCCAGCAGTGACGACAGCTCTGGGGCCAACGTCCTGACTTTC.

V and J are TRBV10-3 and TRBJ2-6, with TRBD1 identical over 8 bases. The CDR3 spans 17 residues. The germline CDR1 and CDR2 sequences are ENHRY and SYGVKD. J was trimmed by 0 bases and V by 11 bases; bases with no gene match: 12. In nucleotides, the CDR3 is TGTGCCGCTACAGGGGGGTCGAGTAGCTCTGGGGCCAACGTCCTGACTTTC. Protein: CAATGGSSSSGANVLTF.